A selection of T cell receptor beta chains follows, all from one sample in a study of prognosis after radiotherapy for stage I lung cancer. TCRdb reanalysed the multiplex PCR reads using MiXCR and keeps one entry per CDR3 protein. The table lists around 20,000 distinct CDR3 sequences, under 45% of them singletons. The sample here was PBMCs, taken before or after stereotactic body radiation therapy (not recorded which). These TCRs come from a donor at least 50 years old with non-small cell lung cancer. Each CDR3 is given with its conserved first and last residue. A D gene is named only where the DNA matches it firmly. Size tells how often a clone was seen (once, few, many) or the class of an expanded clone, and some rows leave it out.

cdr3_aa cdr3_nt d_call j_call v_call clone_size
CATSRDLRGSGNTIYF TGTGCCACCAGCAGAGACCTACGGGGTTCGGGAAACACCATATATTTT . TRBJ1-3 TRBV15 .
CASSLAGSPSSYEQYF TGTGCCAGCAGCTTGGCCGGGAGCCCGAGCTCCTACGAGCAGTACTTC . TRBJ2-7 TRBV5-6 many
CASSSNRVGYGYTF TGTGCCAGCAGTTCGAATAGGGTGGGGTATGGCTACACCTTC . TRBJ1-2 TRBV27 .
CASSPGRNTGELFF TGTGCCAGCAGTCCAGGACGGAACACCGGGGAGCTGTTTTTT . TRBJ2-2 TRBV12-3/TRBV12-4 .
CASGFEGVLAGDWAPGELFF TGTGCCAGCGGCTTCGAGGGGGTACTAGCGGGAGATTGGGCGCCCGGGGAGCTGTTTTTT TRBD2 TRBJ2-2 TRBV7-9 .
CASSLDLAYEQYF TGTGCCAGCAGCTTAGACTTAGCCTACGAGCAGTACTTC . TRBJ2-7 TRBV11-2 many
CAGGVTGTGNYCYTF TGTGCCGGGGGCGTAACGGGGACAGGGAACTATTGCTACACCTTC TRBD1 TRBJ1-2 TRBV2 .
CASSTGGAVGTQYF TGTGCCAGCAGTACCGGGGGGGCCGTAGGGACCCAGTACTTC TRBD2 TRBJ2-5 TRBV7-2 many
CASRGTWGLNSPLHF TGTGCCAGCAGGGGGACCTGGGGGCTGAATTCACCCCTCCACTTT . TRBJ1-6 TRBV27 large
CASSVVTSTDTQYF TGTGCCAGCAGCGTAGTTACTAGCACAGATACGCAGTATTTT . TRBJ2-3 TRBV9 many
CASSYPCTVRGTEAFF TGTGCCAGCAGTTACCCGTGTACAGTTCGAGGGACTGAAGCTTTCTTT . TRBJ1-1 TRBV6-2/TRBV6-3 .